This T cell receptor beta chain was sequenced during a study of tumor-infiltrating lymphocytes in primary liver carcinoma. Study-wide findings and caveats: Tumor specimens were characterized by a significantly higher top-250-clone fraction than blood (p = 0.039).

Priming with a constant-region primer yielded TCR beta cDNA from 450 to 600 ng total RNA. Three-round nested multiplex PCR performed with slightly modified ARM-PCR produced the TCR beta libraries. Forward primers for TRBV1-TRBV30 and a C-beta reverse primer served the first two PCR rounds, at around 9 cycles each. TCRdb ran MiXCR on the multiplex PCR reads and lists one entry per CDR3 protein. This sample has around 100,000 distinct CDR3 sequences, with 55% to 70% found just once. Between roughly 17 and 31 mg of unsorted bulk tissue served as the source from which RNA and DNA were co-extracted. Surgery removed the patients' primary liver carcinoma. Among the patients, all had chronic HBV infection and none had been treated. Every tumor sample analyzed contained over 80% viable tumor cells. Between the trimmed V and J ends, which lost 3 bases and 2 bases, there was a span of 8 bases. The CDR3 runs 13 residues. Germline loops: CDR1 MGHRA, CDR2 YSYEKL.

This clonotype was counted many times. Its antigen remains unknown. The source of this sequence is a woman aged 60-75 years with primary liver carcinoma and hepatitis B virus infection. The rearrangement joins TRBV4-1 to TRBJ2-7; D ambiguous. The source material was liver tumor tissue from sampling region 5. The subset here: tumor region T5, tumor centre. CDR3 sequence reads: CASSHRATYEQYF. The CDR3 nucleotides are TGCGCCAGCAGCCACCGAGCCACCTACGAGCAGTACTTC.